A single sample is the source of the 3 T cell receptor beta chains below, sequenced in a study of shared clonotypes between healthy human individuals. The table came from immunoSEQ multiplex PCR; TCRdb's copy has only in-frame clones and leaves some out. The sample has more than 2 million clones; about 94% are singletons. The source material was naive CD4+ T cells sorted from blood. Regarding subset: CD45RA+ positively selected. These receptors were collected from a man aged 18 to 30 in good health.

The CDR3 here is CASSEYTGYEQYF. The CDR3 DNA reads TGTGCCAGCAGTGAATATACAGGCTACGAGCAGTACTTC. The chain couples TRBV25-1 to TRBJ2-7; TRBD1 might be the D (5 bases). The CDR3 runs to 13 residues. Germline assignment: CDR1 MGHDK and CDR2 SYGVNS. V lost 0 bases, J lost 3 bases, and 6 bases lay in between.

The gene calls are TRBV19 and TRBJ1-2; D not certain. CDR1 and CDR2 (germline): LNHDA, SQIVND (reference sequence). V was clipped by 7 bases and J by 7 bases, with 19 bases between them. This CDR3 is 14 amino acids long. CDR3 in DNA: TGTGCCAGTACCCTCGTGGCAGTCCAGGTTGGCTACACCTTC. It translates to CASTLVAVQVGYTF.

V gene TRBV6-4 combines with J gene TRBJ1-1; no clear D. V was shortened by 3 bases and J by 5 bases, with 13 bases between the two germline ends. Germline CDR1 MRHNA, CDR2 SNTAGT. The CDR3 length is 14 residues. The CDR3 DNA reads TGTGCCAGCAGTGAAGCGGCAGGACGGACTGAAGCTTTCTTT. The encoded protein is CASSEAAGRTEAFF.